The 9 T cell receptor beta chains reported below all come from one sample, sequenced in a study of blood T cell repertoires in COVID-19. TCRdb keeps only in-frame clones here, not all; method: immunoSEQ multiplex PCR. The repertoire holds 93,000 or so clones, with around nine tenths as singletons. The specimen sequenced was peripheral blood. These receptors all stem from a man over 45 in a cohort sampled during active COVID-19.

The chain joins TRBV13 to TRBJ1-6; 7 positions match TRBD1. The V segment lost 5 bases and the J segment 2 bases; nucleotides outside the gene matches: 3. The CDR3 is made up of 15 amino acids. Germline V gene data show CDR1 as PRHDT and CDR2 as FYEKMQ (reference sequence). In DNA form, the CDR3 reads TGTGCCAGCAGCGAGGGACAGACCTATAATTCACCCCTCCACTTT. This sequence encodes CASSEGQTYNSPLHF.

This clone was seen only once. The J gene is TRBJ1-5, the V gene TRBV6-6, with D unclear. Looked up from germline, CDR1 is MNHNY and CDR2 is SVGAGI (reference sequence). V was shortened by 5 bases and J by 6 bases, with 20 bases between the two germline ends. The CDR3 is made up of 16 amino acids. The CDR3 loop reads CASSPFGGRDGQPQHF. CDR3 DNA: TGTGCCAGCAGTCCTTTTGGAGGGAGGGATGGTCAGCCCCAGCATTTT.

The chain has TRBV7-6 and TRBJ2-3; tentative D call: TRBD1 (5 bases). V lost 1 base, J lost 1 base, and 18 bases lay in between. The CDR3 is 18 amino acids. CDR1 and CDR2 from the germline V gene are SGHVS and FNYEAQ. In DNA form, the CDR3 reads TGTGCCAGCAGCTTAGAAGGGATCCGACAGCGAGGCACAGATACGCAGTATTTT. This gives the protein CASSLEGIRQRGTDTQYF.

The V and J genes are TRBV3-1 (or the pseudogene TRBV3-2) and TRBJ2-7; perhaps TRBD2 as D (6 bases). V lost 0 bases and J lost 2, with 11 bases in between. CDR3 length: 15 amino acids. Germline V lookup: CDR1 LGHDT, CDR2 YNNKEL (reference sequence). The DNA for the CDR3 is TGTGCCAGCAGCCAAGATCCCCGGGGGACCTACGAGCAGTACTTC. This translates into CASSQDPRGTYEQYF.

This chain uses TRBV2 with TRBJ1-4, with a possible D match to TRBD1 (6 bases). There are 15 residues in the CDR3. Germline loops: CDR1 SNHLY, CDR2 FYNNEI. Trimming took off 6 bases at V and 3 bases at J, with 14 bases between the two ends. As DNA, the CDR3 is TGTGCCAGCAGACGTACACAGGGACCTAATGAAAAACTGTTTTTT. This translates into CASRRTQGPNEKLFF.

This clone has a single count. The chain has TRBV28 and TRBJ1-6, with D maybe TRBD1 (6 bases). Germline V gene sequence: CDR1 MDHEN, CDR2 SYDVKM. The CDR3 spans 15 residues. V lost 2 bases, J lost 10 bases, and 15 bases lay in between. The CDR3 region is CASSLGGRGLSPLHF. The CDR3 DNA follows: TGTGCCAGCAGTTTAGGAGGCAGGGGCCTATCACCCCTCCACTTT.

The V call is TRBV11-2, the J call TRBJ2-7; D is undetermined. The CDR3 has 12 amino acids. The V end was cut by 3 bases, the J end by 4 bases, with 7 bases between. The germline gives CDR1 SGHAT, CDR2 FQNNGV. Written as DNA, the CDR3 is TGTGCCAGCAGCTTCCTCTTGTACGAGCAGTACTTC. It specifies CASSFLLYEQYF.

This sequence joins TRBV9 and TRBJ1-3, with TRBD1 identical over 7 bases. The trim removed 4 bases at V and 1 base at J, leaving 11 bases unmatched. Per the germline V gene, CDR1 is SGDLS and CDR2 is YYNGEE. The CDR3 totals 17 residues. The CDR3 is CASSFRDSKLSGNTIYF. As DNA, the CDR3 is TGTGCCAGCAGCTTCCGGGACAGCAAGCTATCTGGAAACACCATATATTTT.

This rearrangement joins TRBV2 to TRBJ2-3; no clear D. Germline CDR1 is SNHLY and CDR2 is FYNNEI. The germline V and J ends were trimmed by 8 bases and 6 bases, with 12 bases remaining between them. The CDR3 runs to 12 residues. The CDR3 spells CASGVLPDTQYF. The CDR3 nucleotides are TGTGCCAGCGGAGTGCTCCCGGATACGCAGTATTTT. Looking up the rest from reference TRBV2 and TRBJ2-3 gives the full variable domain: EPEVTQTPSHQVTQMGQEVILRCVPISNHLYFYWYRQILGQKVEFLVSFYNNEISEKSEIFDDQFSVERPDGSNFTLKIRSTKLEDSAMYFCASGVLPDTQYFGPGTRLTVL.